This TCR beta chain was sequenced during a study of blood T cells in healthy people across ages. The CDR3 runs to 15 residues. CDR1 is ENHRY and CDR2 is SYGVKD in the germline V gene. The ends lost 3 bases at V and 2 bases at J; junction bases unmatched: 4. The second PCR ran roughly 7 to 11 cycles with a sample-barcoded 5' primer and J-beta primers. TCRdb reprocessed the 5' RACE reads with MiXCR, giving one entry per CDR3 protein. The table shows about 680,000 distinct CDR3 sequences, with 45% to 50% occurring only once. This sequence joins TRBV10-3 and TRBJ2-1, with TRBD2 identical over 7 bases. This sequence was found in a woman aged 55-70 years in good health. The sample comprised blood. As DNA, the CDR3 is TGTGCCATCAGTGACGGGCTAGCGGCCTACAATGAGCAGTTCTTC. Amino acid sequence: CAISDGLAAYNEQFF.